This T cell receptor (beta chain) was recorded in a study of blood T cell repertoires in COVID-19. Study context: Acute-phase and convalescent COVID-19 samples originated in the United States, Italy and Spain.

TCRdb's copy holds only in-frame clones and misses some; the assay was immunoSEQ multiplex PCR. The sample holds about 410,000 clones; around 89% are singletons and the top ten take about 1.6%. This clone was observed once. Germline CDR1 reads SGDLS; CDR2 reads YYNGEE. The J segment lost 5 bases and the V segment lost 4 bases, leaving 11 bases of the junction unmatched. The CDR3 length is 17 residues. The specimen sequenced was peripheral blood. The sequence was collected from a woman aged 40-49 years with COVID-19, enrolled during active disease. The rearrangement uses TRBV9 and TRBJ2-1; TRBD1 aligns across 11 bases. The CDR3 reads CASSPMHPGQGDNEQFF. In DNA form, the CDR3 reads TGTGCCAGCAGCCCCATGCATCCGGGACAGGGGGACAATGAGCAGTTCTTC. Using reference TRBV9 and TRBJ2-1 for the parts outside the CDR3, the full variable domain is DSGVTQTPKHLITATGQRVTLRCSPRSGDLSVYWYQQSLDQGLQFLIQYYNGEERAKGNILERFSAQQFPDLHSELNLSSLELGDSALYFCASSPMHPGQGDNEQFFGPGTRLTVL.